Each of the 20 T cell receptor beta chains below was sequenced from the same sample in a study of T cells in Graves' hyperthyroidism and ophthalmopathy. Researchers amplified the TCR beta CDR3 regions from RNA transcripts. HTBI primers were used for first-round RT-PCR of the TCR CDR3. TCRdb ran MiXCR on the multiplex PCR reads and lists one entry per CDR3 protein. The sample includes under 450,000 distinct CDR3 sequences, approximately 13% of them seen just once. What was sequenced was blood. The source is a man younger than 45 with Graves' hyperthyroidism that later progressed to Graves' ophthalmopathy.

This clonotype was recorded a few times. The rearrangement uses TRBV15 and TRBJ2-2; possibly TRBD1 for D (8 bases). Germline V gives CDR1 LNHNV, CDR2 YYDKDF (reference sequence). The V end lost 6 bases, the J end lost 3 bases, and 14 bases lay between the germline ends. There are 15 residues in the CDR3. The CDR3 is CATRRQGRDTGELFF. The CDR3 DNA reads TGTGCCACCAGGAGACAGGGGAGGGACACCGGGGAGCTGTTTTTT.

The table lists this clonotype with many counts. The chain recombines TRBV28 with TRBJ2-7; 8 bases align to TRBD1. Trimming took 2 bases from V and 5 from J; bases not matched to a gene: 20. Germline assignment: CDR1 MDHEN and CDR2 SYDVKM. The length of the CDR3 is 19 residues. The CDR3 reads CASSLPKLLRGPGWHEQYF. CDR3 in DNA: TGTGCCAGCAGTTTACCCAAATTGCTCAGGGGGCCGGGTTGGCACGAGCAGTACTTC. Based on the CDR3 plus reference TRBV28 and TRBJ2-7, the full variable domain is DVKVTQSSRYLVKRTGEKVFLECVQDMDHENMFWYRQDPGLGLRLIYFSYDVKMKEKGDIPEGYSVSREKKERFSLILESASTNQTSMYLCASSLPKLLRGPGWHEQYFGPGTRLTVT.

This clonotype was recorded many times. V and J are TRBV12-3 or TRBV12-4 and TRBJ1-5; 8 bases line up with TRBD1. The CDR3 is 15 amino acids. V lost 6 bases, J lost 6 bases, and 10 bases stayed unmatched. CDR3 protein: CASSPRTGQAQPQHF. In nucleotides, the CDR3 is TGTGCCAGCAGCCCGCGGACAGGGCAGGCTCAGCCCCAGCATTTT.

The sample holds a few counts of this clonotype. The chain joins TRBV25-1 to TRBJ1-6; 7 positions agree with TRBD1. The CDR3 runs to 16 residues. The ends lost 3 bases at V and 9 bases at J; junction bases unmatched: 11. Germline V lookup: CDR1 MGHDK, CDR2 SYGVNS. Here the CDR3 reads CASSDFGTARGSPLHF. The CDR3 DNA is TGTGCCAGCAGTGACTTCGGGACAGCGAGAGGTTCACCCCTCCACTTT.

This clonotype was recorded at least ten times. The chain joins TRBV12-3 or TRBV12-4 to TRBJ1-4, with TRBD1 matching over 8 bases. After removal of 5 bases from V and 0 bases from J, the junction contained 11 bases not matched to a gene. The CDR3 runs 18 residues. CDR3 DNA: TGTGCCAGCAGTCTCGGACAGGGTGGGACCCCAACTAATGAAAAACTGTTTTTT. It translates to CASSLGQGGTPTNEKLFF.

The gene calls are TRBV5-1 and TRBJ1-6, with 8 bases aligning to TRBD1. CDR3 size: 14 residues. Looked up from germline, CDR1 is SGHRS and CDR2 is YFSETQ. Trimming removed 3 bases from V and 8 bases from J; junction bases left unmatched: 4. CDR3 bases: TGCGCCAGCAGCTACGCAGGGGGCTATTCACCCCTCCACTTT. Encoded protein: CASSYAGGYSPLHF.

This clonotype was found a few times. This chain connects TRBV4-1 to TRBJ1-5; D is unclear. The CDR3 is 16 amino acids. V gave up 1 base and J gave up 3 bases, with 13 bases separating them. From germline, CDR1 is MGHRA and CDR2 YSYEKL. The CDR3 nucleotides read TGCGCCAGCAGCCAAGTTGGGGTGGGCGCCAATCAGCCCCAGCATTTT. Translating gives CASSQVGVGANQPQHF.

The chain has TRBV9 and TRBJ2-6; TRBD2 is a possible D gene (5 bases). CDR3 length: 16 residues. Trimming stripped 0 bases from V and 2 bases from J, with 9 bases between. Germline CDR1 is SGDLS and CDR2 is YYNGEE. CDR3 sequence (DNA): TGTGCCAGCAGCGTAGTGGGGAGTCCTGGGGCCAACGTCCTGACTTTC. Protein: CASSVVGSPGANVLTF.

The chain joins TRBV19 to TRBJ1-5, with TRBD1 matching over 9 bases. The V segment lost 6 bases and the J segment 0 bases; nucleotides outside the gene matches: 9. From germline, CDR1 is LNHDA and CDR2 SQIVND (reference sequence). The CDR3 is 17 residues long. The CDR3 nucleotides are TGTGCCAGTAGGACGACAGGGGGTACCTATAGCAATCAGCCCCAGCATTTT. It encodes CASRTTGGTYSNQPQHF.

The CDR3 loop reads CAGETRDTSYEQYF. The CDR3 nucleotides are TGTGCCGGAGAGACTCGGGACACCTCCTACGAGCAGTACTTC. The genes are TRBV30 and TRBJ2-7; TRBD1 is a possible D gene (6 bases). The germline gives CDR1 GTSNPN, CDR2 SVGIG (reference sequence). CDR3 length equals 14 residues. V lost 8 bases, J lost 0 bases, and 17 bases lay in between.

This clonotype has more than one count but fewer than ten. The CDR3 nucleotides are TGCGCCAGCAGCCAAGTAGGCAGGGGGTACGAGCAGTACTTC. Protein sequence: CASSQVGRGYEQYF. V usage is TRBV4-1 and J usage is TRBJ2-7; 7 bases are shared with TRBD1. After removal of 1 base from V and 4 bases from J, the junction contained 4 bases not matched to a gene. The CDR3 consists of 14 residues. Germline V gene data show CDR1 as MGHRA and CDR2 as YSYEKL.

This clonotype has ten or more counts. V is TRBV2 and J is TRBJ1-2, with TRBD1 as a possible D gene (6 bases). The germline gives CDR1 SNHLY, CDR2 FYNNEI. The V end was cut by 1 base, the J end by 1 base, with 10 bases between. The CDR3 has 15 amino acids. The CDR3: CASSEEGGINYGYTF. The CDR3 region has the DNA TGTGCCAGCAGTGAAGAAGGGGGAATTAACTATGGCTACACCTTC.

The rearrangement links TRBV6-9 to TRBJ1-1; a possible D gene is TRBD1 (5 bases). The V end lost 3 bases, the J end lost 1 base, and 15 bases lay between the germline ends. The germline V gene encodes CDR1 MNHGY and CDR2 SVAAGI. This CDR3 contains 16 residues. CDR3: CASSYPPARANTEAFF. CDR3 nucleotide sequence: TGTGCCAGCAGTTACCCCCCGGCCAGGGCGAACACTGAAGCTTTCTTT.

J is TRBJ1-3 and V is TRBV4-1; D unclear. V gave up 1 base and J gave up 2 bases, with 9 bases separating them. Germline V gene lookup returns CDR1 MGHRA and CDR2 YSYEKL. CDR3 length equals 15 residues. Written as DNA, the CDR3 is TGCGCCAGCAGCCAAGGGAAAGGGCCTGGAAACACCATATATTTT. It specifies CASSQGKGPGNTIYF.

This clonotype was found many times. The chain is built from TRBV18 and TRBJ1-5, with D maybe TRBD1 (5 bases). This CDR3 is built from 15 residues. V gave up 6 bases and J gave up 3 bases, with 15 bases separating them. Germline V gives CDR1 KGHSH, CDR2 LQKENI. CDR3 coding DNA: TGTGCCAGCTCCCGGCCAGGGCCTTCCAATCAGCCCCAGCATTTT. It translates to CASSRPGPSNQPQHF.

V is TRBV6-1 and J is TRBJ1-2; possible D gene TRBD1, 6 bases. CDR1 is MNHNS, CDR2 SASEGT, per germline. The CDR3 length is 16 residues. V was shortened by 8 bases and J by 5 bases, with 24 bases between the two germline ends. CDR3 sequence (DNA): TGTGCCAGCGAAGCACCCGGGGGCAGGGTATGGTATGGCTACACCTTC. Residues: CASEAPGGRVWYGYTF.

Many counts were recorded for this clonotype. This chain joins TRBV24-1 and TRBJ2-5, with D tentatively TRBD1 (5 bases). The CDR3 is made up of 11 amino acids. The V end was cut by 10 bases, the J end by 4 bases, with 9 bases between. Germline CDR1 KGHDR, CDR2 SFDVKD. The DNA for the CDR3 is TGTGCCACAGGGGTACGAGAGACCCAGTACTTC. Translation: CATGVRETQYF.

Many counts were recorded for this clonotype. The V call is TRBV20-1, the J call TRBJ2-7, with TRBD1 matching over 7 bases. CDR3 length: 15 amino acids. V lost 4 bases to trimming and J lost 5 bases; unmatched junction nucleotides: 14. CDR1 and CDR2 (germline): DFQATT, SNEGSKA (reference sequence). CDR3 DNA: TGCAGTGCTACTCCATCCGGGACAGCAGCGAACGAGCAGTACTTC. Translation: CSATPSGTAANEQYF.

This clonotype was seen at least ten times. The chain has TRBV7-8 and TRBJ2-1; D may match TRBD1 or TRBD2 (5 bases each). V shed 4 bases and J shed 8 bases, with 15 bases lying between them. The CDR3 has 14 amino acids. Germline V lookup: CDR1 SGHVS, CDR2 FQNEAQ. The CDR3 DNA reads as TGTGCCAGCAGCTCCGATGGGGGTGGAGATGAGCAGTTCTTC. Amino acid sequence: CASSSDGGGDEQFF. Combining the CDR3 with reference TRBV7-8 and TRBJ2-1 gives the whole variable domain GAGVSQSPRYKVAKRGQDVALRCDPISGHVSLFWYQQALGQGPEFLTYFQNEAQLDKSGLPSDRFFAERPEGSVSTLKIQRTQQEDSAVYLCASSSDGGGDEQFFGPGTRLTVL.

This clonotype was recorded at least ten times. The CDR3 reads CASSLYQGGGYEQYF. The CDR3 DNA follows: TGTGCCAGCAGCTTATATCAGGGGGGCGGCTACGAGCAGTACTTC. This rearrangement joins TRBV7-2 to TRBJ2-7; a possible D gene is TRBD1 (7 bases). Trimming cost V 2 bases and J 3 bases, with 14 bases left between them. CDR3 length equals 15 residues. Germline-derived CDR1 and CDR2 are SGHTA and FQGNSA.